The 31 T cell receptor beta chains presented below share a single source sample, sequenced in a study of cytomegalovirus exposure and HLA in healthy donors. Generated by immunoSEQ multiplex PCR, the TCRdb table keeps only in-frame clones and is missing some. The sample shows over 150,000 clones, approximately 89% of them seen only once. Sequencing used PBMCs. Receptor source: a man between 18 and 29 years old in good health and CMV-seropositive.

In DNA form, the CDR3 reads TGTGCCAGCTCACCACCGAGGCAGCTTATCTCTGGAAACACCATATATTTT. This gives the protein CASSPPRQLISGNTIYF. The chain combines TRBV18 with TRBJ1-3; D gene ambiguous. Trimming shortened V by 0 bases and J by 0 bases, and 12 bases separated the two germline ends. In germline, CDR1 is KGHSH, CDR2 LQKENI. CDR3 size: 17 residues.

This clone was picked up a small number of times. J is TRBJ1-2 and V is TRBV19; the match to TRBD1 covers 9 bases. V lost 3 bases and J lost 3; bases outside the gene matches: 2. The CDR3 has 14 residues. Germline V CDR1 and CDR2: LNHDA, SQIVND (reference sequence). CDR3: CASSIGDRDYGYTF. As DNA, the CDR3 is TGTGCCAGTAGTATTGGGGACAGGGACTATGGCTACACCTTC. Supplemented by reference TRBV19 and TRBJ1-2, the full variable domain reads DGGITQSPKYLFRKEGQNVTLSCEQNLNHDAMYWYRQDPGQGLRLIYYSQIVNDFQKGDIAEGYSVSREKKESFPLTVTSAQKNPTAFYLCASSIGDRDYGYTFGSGTRLTVV.

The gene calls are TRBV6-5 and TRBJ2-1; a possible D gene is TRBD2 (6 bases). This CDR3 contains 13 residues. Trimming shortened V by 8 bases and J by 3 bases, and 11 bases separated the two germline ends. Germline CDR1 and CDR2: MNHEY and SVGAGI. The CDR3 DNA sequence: TGTGCCAGCCGGAGGGTGGTCTACAATGAGCAGTTCTTC. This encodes CASRRVVYNEQFF.

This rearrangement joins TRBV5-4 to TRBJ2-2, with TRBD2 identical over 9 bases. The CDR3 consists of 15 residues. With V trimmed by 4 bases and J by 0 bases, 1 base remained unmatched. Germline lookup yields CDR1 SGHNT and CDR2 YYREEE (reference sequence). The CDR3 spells CASSAGGANTGELFF. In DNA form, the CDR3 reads TGTGCCAGCAGCGCGGGAGGGGCGAACACCGGGGAGCTGTTTTTT.

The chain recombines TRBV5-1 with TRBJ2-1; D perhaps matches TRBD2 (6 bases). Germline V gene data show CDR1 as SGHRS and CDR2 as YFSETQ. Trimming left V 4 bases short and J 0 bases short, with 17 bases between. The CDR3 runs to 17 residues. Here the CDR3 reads CASSTGGSESSYNEQFF. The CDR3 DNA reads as TGCGCCAGCAGCACCGGGGGTAGCGAAAGCTCCTACAATGAGCAGTTCTTC.

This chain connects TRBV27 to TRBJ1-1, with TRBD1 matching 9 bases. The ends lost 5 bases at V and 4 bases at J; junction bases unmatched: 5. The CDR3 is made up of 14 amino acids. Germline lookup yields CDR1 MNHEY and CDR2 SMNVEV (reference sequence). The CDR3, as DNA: TGTGCCAGCAGTCCGCGGACAGGGGTCACTGAAGCTTTCTTT. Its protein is CASSPRTGVTEAFF.

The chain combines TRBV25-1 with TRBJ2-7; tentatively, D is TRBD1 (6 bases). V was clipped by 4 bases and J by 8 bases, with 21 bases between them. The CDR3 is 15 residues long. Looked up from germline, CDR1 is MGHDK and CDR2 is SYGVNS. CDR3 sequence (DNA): TGTGCCAGCAGTGGAATTGACAGGACTTACGATAAGCAGTACTTC. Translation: CASSGIDRTYDKQYF.

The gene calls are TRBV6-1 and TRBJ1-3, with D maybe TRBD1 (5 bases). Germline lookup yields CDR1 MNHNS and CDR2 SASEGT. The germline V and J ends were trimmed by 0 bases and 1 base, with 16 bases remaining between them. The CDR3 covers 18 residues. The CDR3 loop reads CASSEAALVAGSGNTIYF. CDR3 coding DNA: TGTGCCAGCAGTGAAGCGGCCCTCGTTGCAGGGTCTGGAAACACCATATATTTT.

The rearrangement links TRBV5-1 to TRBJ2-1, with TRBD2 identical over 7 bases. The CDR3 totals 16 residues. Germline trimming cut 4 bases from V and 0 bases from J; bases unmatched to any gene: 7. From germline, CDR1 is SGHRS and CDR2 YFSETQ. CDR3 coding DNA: TGCGCCAGCAGCCAAGGATGGGACTACTCCTACAATGAGCAGTTCTTC. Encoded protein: CASSQGWDYSYNEQFF.

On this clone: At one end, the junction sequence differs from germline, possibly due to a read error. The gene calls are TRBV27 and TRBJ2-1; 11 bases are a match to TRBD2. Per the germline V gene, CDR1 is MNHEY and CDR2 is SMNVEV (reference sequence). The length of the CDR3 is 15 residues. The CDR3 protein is CASTLAGGPFNEQFF. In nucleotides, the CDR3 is TGTGCCAGCACTTTAGCGGGAGGGCCGTTTAATGAGCAGTTCTTC.

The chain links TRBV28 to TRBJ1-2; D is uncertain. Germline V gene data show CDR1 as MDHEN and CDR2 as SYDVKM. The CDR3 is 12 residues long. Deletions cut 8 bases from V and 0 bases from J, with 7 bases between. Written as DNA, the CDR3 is TGTGCCAGCGAGGGAACTAACTATGGCTACACCTTC. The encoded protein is CASEGTNYGYTF.

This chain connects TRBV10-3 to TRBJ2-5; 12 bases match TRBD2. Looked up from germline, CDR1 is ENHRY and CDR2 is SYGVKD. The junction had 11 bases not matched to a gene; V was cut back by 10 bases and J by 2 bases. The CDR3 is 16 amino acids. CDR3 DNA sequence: TGTGCCACCGGACTAGCGGGAAGAAGTAGTCAAGAGACCCAGTACTTC. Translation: CATGLAGRSSQETQYF.

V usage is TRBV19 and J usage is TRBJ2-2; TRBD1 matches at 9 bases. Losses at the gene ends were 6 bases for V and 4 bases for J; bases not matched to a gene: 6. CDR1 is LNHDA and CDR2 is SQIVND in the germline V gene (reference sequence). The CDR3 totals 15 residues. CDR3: CASSRGQGGTGELFF. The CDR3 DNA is TGTGCCAGTAGCCGGGGACAGGGAGGCACCGGGGAGCTGTTTTTT.

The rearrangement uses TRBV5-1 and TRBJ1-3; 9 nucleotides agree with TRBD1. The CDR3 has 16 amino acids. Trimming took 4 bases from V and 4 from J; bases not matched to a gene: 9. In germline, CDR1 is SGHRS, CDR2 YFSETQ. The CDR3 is CASSLGGTGSGNTIYF. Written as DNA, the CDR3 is TGCGCCAGCAGCCTCGGTGGGACAGGGTCCGGAAACACCATATATTTT.

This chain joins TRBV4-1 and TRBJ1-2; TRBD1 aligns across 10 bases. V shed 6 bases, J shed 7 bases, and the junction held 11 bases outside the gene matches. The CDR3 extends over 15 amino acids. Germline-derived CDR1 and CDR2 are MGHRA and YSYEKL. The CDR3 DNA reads TGCGCCAGCAGGGATAGCGACAGGGGGCAGGTTGGCTACACCTTC. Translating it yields CASRDSDRGQVGYTF.

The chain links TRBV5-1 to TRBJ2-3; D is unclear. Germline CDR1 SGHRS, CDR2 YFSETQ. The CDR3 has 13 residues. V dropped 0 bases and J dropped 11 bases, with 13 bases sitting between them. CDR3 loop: CASSLAALSEQYF. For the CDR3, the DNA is TGCGCCAGCAGCTTGGCAGCGCTTAGTGAGCAGTATTTT.

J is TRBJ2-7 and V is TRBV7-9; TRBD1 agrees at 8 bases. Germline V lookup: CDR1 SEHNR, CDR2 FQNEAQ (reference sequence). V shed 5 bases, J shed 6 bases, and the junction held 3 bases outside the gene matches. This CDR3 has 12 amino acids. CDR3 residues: CASSQGASEQYF. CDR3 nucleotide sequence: TGTGCCAGCAGCCAGGGGGCGAGCGAGCAGTACTTC.

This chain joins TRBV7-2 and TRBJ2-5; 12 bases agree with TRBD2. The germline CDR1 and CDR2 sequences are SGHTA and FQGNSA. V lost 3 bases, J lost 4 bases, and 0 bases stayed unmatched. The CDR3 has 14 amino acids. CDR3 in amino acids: CASSLTSGRETQYF. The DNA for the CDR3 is TGTGCCAGCAGCTTGACTAGCGGGAGAGAGACCCAGTACTTC. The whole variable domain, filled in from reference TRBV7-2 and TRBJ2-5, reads GAGVSQSPSNKVTEKGKDVELRCDPISGHTALYWYRQSLGQGLEFLIYFQGNSAPDKSGLPSDRFSAERTGGSVSTLTIQRTQQEDSAVYLCASSLTSGRETQYFGPGTRLLVL.

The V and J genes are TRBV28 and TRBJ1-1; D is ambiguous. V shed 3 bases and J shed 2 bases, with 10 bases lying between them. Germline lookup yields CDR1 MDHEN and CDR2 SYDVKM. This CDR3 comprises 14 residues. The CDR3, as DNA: TGTGCCAGCAGTTTCCGGAGGGCAAACACTGAAGCTTTCTTT. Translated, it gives CASSFRRANTEAFF.

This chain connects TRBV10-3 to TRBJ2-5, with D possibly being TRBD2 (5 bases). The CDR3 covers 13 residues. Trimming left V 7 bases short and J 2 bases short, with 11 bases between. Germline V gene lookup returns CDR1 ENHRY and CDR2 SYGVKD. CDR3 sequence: CAINRGIQETQYF. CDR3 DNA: TGTGCCATCAACCGGGGAATACAAGAGACCCAGTACTTC.

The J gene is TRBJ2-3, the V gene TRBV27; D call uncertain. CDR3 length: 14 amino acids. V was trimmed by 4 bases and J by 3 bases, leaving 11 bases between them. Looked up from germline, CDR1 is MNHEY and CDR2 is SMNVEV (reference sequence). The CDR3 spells CASSSPLQTDTQYF. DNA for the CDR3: TGTGCCAGCAGTTCGCCTTTACAGACAGATACGCAGTATTTT.

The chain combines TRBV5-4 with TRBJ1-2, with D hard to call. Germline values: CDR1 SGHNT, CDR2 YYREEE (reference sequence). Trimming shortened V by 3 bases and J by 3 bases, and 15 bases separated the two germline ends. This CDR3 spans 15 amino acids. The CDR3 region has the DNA TGTGCCAGCAGCTCGGCGGGTTCAGTCGACTATGGCTACACCTTC. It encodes CASSSAGSVDYGYTF.

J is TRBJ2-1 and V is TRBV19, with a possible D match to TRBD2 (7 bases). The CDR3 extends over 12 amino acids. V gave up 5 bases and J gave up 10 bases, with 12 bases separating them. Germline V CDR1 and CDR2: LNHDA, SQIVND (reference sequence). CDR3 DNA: TGTGCCAGTAGTTCGGGGGGCCGGGAGCAGTTCTTC. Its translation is CASSSGGREQFF.

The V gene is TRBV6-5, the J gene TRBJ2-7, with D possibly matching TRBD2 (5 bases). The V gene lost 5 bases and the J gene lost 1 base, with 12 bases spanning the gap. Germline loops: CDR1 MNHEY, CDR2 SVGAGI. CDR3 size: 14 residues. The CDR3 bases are TGTGCCAGCAGTCCCGGGGTTTTGTCCTACGAGCAGTACTTC. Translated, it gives CASSPGVLSYEQYF.

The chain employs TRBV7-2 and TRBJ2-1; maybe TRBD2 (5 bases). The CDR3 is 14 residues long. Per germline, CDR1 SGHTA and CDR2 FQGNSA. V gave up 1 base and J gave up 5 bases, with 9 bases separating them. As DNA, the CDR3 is TGTGCCAGCAGCTTAGGGACTCGGAACAATGAGCAGTTCTTC. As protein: CASSLGTRNNEQFF.

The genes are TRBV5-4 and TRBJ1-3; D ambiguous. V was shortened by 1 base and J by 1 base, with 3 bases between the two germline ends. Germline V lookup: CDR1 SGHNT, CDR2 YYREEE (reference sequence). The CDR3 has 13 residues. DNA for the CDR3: TGTGCCAGCAGCTTGCAGTCTGGAAACACCATATATTTT. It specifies CASSLQSGNTIYF.

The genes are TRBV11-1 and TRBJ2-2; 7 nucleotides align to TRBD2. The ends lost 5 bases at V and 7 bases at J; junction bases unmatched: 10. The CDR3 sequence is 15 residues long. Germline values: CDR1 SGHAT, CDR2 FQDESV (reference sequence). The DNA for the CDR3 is TGTGCCAGCAGCGTACCGGGACTAAGGGTCGGGGAGCTGTTTTTT. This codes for CASSVPGLRVGELFF.

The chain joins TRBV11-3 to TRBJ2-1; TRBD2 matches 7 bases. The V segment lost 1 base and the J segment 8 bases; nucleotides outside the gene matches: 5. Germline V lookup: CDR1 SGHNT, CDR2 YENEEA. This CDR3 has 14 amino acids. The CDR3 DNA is TGTGCCAGCAGCTTAGCGGTGCTAGCGGATGAGCAGTTCTTC. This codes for CASSLAVLADEQFF.

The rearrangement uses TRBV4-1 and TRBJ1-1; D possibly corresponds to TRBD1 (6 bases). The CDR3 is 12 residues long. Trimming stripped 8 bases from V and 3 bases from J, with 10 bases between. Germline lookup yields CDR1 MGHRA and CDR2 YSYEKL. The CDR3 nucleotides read TGCGCCAGCGGTCAGGGGCACACTGAAGCTTTCTTT. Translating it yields CASGQGHTEAFF.

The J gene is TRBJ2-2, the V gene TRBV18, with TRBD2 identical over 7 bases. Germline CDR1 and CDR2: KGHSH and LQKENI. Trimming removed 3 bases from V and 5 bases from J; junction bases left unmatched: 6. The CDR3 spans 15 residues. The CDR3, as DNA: TGTGCCAGCTCACCTGGACTAGGGGCTACCGGGGAGCTGTTTTTT. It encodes CASSPGLGATGELFF.

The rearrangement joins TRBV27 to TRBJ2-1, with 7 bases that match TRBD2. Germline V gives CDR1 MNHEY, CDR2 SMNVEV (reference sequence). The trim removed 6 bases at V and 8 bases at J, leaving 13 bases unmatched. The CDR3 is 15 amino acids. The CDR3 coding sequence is TGTGCCAGCAGCTATGAAGGACTAGTTGGCCATGAGCAGTTCTTC. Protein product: CASSYEGLVGHEQFF.